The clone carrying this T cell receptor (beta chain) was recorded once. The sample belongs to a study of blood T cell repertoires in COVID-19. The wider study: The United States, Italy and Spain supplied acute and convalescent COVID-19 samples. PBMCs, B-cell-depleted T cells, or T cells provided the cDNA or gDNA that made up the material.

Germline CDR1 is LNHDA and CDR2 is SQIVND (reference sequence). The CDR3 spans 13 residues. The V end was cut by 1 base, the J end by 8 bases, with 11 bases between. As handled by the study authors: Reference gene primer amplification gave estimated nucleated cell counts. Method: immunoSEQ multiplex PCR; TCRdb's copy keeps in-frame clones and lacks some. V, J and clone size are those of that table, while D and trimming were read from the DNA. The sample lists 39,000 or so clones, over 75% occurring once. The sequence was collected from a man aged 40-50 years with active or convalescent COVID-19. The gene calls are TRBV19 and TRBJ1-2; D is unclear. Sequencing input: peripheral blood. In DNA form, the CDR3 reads TGTGCCAGTAGTATAGGAACGGTCGGGGGCTACACCTTC. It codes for CASSIGTVGGYTF.